This T cell receptor (beta chain) was identified during a study of follicular helper T cells after annual influenza vaccination. Turning to the study itself: After each seasonal flu vaccination, blood came on days 0, 7 and 28.

The ends were cut back, 5 bases at V and 7 bases at J, with 14 bases in the middle. Germline CDR1 SQVTM, CDR2 ANQGSEA. The length of the CDR3 is 12 residues. Time point denoted: 2014-2015 season, pre-vaccination. Clones were read by immunoSEQ multiplex PCR, and TCRdb kept only the in-frame ones, dropping some. This sample has over 6,500 clones, with 82% found just once. The specimen comprised CXCR5+ CD38- circulating T follicular helper cells from blood, sampled on the day of influenza vaccination. The subset was: circulating Tfh, non-naive CD4+CXCR5+PD-1+ (ICOS+CD38+ or ICOS-CD38-). The TCR comes from an adult who received the influenza vaccine. V and J are TRBV29-1 and TRBJ1-2; D may be TRBD1 (5 bases). CDR3 amino acids: CSVKEGKSGYTF. DNA for the CDR3: TGCAGCGTTAAGGAGGGGAAGTCTGGCTACACCTTC.